This T cell receptor beta chain was sequenced during a study of shared clonotypes between healthy human individuals. On this clone itself: Its cognate antigen is unknown.

Trimming left V 2 bases short and J 0 bases short, with 11 bases between. The CDR3 runs 15 residues. CDR1 SGHTA and CDR2 FQGNSA come from the germline V gene. Libraries were prepared by immunoSEQ multiplex PCR; TCRdb keeps only in-frame clonotypes and omits some of them. The table includes some 2,400,000 clones, approximately 94% detected once. Broader study findings: Between a handful of donors, naive CD4 clonotypes were shared at a level of approximately 5%. Sampling covered nothing but blood. Tissue TCR repertoires likely differ from those found in blood. Limitation of the genetic and exposure-history diversity represented came from the few donors.

This chain uses TRBV7-2 with TRBJ2-7; D is unclear. The sample comprised naive CD4+ T cells sorted from blood. Regarding subset: CD45RA+ positively selected. The sequence was collected from a young man in good health. This chain's CDR3 is CASSLSTGNSYEQYF. CDR3 nucleotide sequence: TGTGCCAGCAGCTTAAGCACGGGCAACTCCTACGAGCAGTACTTC.